This T cell receptor (beta chain) was recovered during a study of CD8 T cells in ankylosing spondylitis. Broader study findings: Ankylosing spondylitis blood seemed to carry a telltale TCR beta motif made of under ten highly homologous variants. Clones tied to disease were said to be significantly enriched in matched ankylosing spondylitis synovial fluid.

TCRdb used MiXCR to reprocess the 5' RACE reads, holding one entry per CDR3 protein. The table lists roughly 470,000 distinct CDR3 sequences, roughly 26% of them singletons. CDR3 length: 18 amino acids. Germline trimming cut 1 base from V and 0 bases from J; bases unmatched to any gene: 6. The germline CDR1 and CDR2 sequences are SGHAT and FQNNGV. Note on this clonotype: The antigen is undetermined.

The sequence was collected from a male donor with ankylosing spondylitis. The rearrangement uses TRBV11-2 and TRBJ2-6, with 7 positions matching TRBD2. The source material was blood, either unsorted or a sorted T cell fraction (not recorded which). The CDR3 here is CASSLGLAASSGANVLTF. The CDR3 nucleotides are TGTGCCAGCAGCTTAGGTCTAGCGGCTAGCTCTGGGGCCAACGTCCTGACTTTC.